This T cell receptor beta chain was recorded in a study of shared clonotypes between healthy human individuals. Study overall: The study used three CD4 naive, three CD4 memory, two CD8 naive and one CD8 memory plate per donor.

Study-level points and caveats: Despite large depth, rarefaction showed incomplete sorted-subset sequencing. Non-shared clonotypes had lower generation probabilities than those shared by all four donors. Several donors shared approximately 5% of their naive CD4 clonotypes.

The germline V gene has CDR1 SGDLS and CDR2 YYNGEE. V lost 2 bases, J lost 0 bases, and 12 bases lay in between. This CDR3 has 15 amino acids. The naive CD8 subset, CD45RO-negative cells positively selected for CCR7, excluded terminally differentiated effector memory CD45RA+ cells. Measured with immunoSEQ multiplex PCR; TCRdb has only the in-frame clones, and not every one. The sample carries nearly 2 million clones, approximately 94% recorded once. On this clone: Antigen: not known. This sample also contains other DNA sequences that code for the same CDR3.

The sample was naive CD8+ T cells sorted from blood. The V gene is TRBV9, the J gene TRBJ2-7; TRBD2 is a possible D gene (6 bases). The receptor was isolated from a man aged 18 to 30 in good health. The CDR3 sequence is CASSVGGASSYEQYF. The CDR3 DNA follows: TGTGCCAGCAGCGTTGGCGGGGCAAGCTCCTACGAGCAGTACTTC.